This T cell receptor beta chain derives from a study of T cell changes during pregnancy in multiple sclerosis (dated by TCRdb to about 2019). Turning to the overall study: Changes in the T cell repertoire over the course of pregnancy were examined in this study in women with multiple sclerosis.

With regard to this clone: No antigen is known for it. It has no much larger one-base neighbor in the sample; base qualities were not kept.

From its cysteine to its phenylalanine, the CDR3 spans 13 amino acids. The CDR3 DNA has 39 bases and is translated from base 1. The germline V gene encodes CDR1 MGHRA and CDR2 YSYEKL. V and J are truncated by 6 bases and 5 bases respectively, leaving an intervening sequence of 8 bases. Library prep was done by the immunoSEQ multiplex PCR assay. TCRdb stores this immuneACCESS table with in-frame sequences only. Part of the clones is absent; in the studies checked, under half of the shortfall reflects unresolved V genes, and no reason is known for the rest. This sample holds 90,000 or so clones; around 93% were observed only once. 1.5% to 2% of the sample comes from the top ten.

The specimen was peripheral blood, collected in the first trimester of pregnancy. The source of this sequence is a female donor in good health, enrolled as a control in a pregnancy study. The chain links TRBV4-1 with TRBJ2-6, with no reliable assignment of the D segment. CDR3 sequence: CASSKDRANVLTF. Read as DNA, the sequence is TGCGCCAGCAGTAAAGACAGGGCCAACGTCCTGACTTTC.